This T cell receptor beta chain was sequenced in a study of T cell repertoires in cytomegalovirus infection. Study background: Selected CMV epitopes included recently identified HLA-C-restricted ones as well as well-studied HLA-B-restricted ones.

TCRdb called the reads again in MiXCR, with one record for every CDR3 protein. The sample shows around 770,000 distinct CDR3 sequences, about 29% of them seen only once. This clonotype was counted a few times. Its specificity is unknown. CDR3 length: 15 residues. From germline, CDR1 is MNHEY and CDR2 SVGAGI. J gave up 4 bases and V 6 bases, and 9 bases lay outside the gene matches. The V call is TRBV6-5, the J call TRBJ2-7; 10 bases fit TRBD1. The input for sequencing was cultured CD8+ T cells from PBMCs, taken from culture after CMV antigen stimulation. This TCR was recovered from a human donor in good health (CMV status not recorded). Some clones in this sample may be carry-over from other donors' samples. The CDR3 reads CASRISRDRGYEQYF. For the CDR3, the DNA is TGTGCCAGCAGAATATCCCGGGACAGGGGTTACGAGCAGTACTTC.